The 18 T cell receptor beta chains below come from one sample, sequenced in a study of CD8 T cells in Susac syndrome. cDNA came from about 0.5 to 1 ug RNA primed by random hexamers. A single record per CDR3 protein comes from TCRdb applying MiXCR to the immunoSEQ multiplex PCR reads. The repertoire holds some 300,000 distinct CDR3 sequences, with approximately 90% as singletons. The sequencing input was CD8+ T cells from PBMCs. The receptors were gathered from a human donor with multiple sclerosis.

The chain carries TRBV13 and TRBJ2-3, with D perhaps matching TRBD2 (5 bases). Germline CDR1 reads PRHDT; CDR2 reads FYEKMQ (reference sequence). Trimming shortened V by 3 bases and J by 2 bases, and 12 bases separated the two germline ends. The CDR3 contains 15 residues. Here the CDR3 DNA reads TGTGCCAGCAGCTTTCGGACTTTTGACACAGATACGCAGTATTTT. It translates to CASSFRTFDTDTQYF.

The V call is TRBV19, the J call TRBJ2-3, with no clear D. This CDR3 region has 13 residues. The germline V gene encodes CDR1 LNHDA and CDR2 SQIVND (reference sequence). The V end was cut by 6 bases, the J end by 0 bases, with 7 bases between. CDR3 sequence reads: CASRTSSTDTQYF. CDR3 sequence (DNA): TGTGCCAGTAGGACATCGAGCACAGATACGCAGTATTTT.

The V call is TRBV4-2, the J call TRBJ2-3, with 12 positions matching TRBD2. Unmatched junction bases numbered 6, after V lost 2 bases and J lost 3 bases. CDR1 LGHNA and CDR2 YNFKEQ come from the germline V gene. The CDR3 runs 17 residues. CDR3: CASSQSLAGGPTDTQYF. The CDR3 nucleotides read TGTGCCAGCAGCCAATCCCTAGCGGGGGGGCCTACAGATACGCAGTATTTT.

In DNA form, the CDR3 reads TGTGCCAGCAGTGAAGGTCCTAGCGGGTTAACCTACAATGAGCAGTTCTTC. Translated, it gives CASSEGPSGLTYNEQFF. This chain connects TRBV6-1 to TRBJ2-1, with TRBD2 matching over 8 bases. This CDR3 is 17 amino acids long. Germline-derived CDR1 and CDR2 are MNHNS and SASEGT. V dropped 1 base and J dropped 2; count of bases not matched to a gene: 7.

V usage is TRBV20-1 and J usage is TRBJ1-3; a possible D gene is TRBD1 (6 bases). Looked up from germline, CDR1 is DFQATT and CDR2 is SNEGSKA (reference sequence). V was trimmed by 3 bases and J by 0 bases, leaving 9 bases between them. The CDR3 loop spans 14 amino acids. Here the CDR3 DNA reads TGCAGTGCTAGGTGGACAGACTCTGGAAACACCATATATTTT. Translation: CSARWTDSGNTIYF.

The gene calls are TRBV7-9 and TRBJ1-1, with D possibly TRBD1 on 5 matching bases. V lost 8 bases and J 5 bases, leaving 15 bases between the germline ends. Looked up from germline, CDR1 is SEHNR and CDR2 is FQNEAQ (reference sequence). The CDR3 loop spans 13 amino acids. The CDR3 region has the DNA TGTGCCAGCGGAATGTTCGGGGGGACTGAAGCTTTCTTT. Translating it yields CASGMFGGTEAFF.

The J gene is TRBJ2-3, the V gene TRBV4-2; no reliable D call. CDR3 length equals 13 residues. V dropped 1 base and J dropped 5 bases, with 7 bases sitting between them. Germline loops: CDR1 LGHNA, CDR2 YNFKEQ. As DNA, the CDR3 is TGTGCCAGCAGCCAAGTGACTGGAGATACGCAGTATTTT. It is translated as CASSQVTGDTQYF.

This chain connects TRBV20-1 to TRBJ1-3; D is unresolved. The germline V gene has CDR1 DFQATT and CDR2 SNEGSKA (reference sequence). The ends were cut back, 5 bases at V and 2 bases at J, with 13 bases in the middle. This CDR3 comprises 14 residues. Here the CDR3 reads CSAPREGPGNTIYF. CDR3 nucleotides: TGCAGTGCTCCCCGGGAAGGGCCTGGAAACACCATATATTTT.

The V call is TRBV4-2, the J call TRBJ1-1; the D is unclear. The CDR3 consists of 13 residues. Germline V gene data show CDR1 as LGHNA and CDR2 as YNFKEQ. V dropped 1 base and J dropped 1 base, with 4 bases sitting between them. CDR3 coding DNA: TGTGCCAGCAGCCAAGCCAAGAACACTGAAGCTTTCTTT. The encoded protein is CASSQAKNTEAFF.

The rearrangement uses TRBV12-3 or TRBV12-4 and TRBJ1-1; TRBD1 matches 8 bases. This CDR3 comprises 14 residues. After removal of 6 bases from V and 4 bases from J, the junction contained 7 bases not matched to a gene. The CDR3 is CASRTQGAVTEAFF. CDR3 in DNA: TGTGCCAGCAGGACCCAGGGGGCAGTCACTGAAGCTTTCTTT.

The chain combines TRBV6-1 with TRBJ2-1, with D unclear. The germline CDR1 and CDR2 sequences are MNHNS and SASEGT. CDR3 length: 12 residues. Trimming pared 8 bases from V and 3 bases from J, leaving 8 bases between. The CDR3 is CASYLSYNEQFF. DNA for the CDR3: TGTGCCAGCTACTTGAGCTACAATGAGCAGTTCTTC.

The V gene is TRBV7-9, the J gene TRBJ2-7; TRBD2 aligns across 10 bases. CDR3 length equals 15 residues. V was clipped by 4 bases and J by 3 bases; unmatched bases: 6. CDR1 and CDR2 (germline): SEHNR, FQNEAQ (reference sequence). The CDR3 reads CASSSGTSVLYEQYF. CDR3 in DNA: TGTGCCAGCAGCTCCGGGACTAGCGTTCTCTACGAGCAGTACTTC.

The gene calls are TRBV23-1 and TRBJ1-3; D is ambiguous. TRBV23-1 is reported as an ORF; its role is uncertain. With 6 bases removed from V and 0 bases from J, the gap between germline ends came to 12 bases. This CDR3 has 15 residues. CDR3 in DNA: TGCGCCAGCAGACCACAGTACCTCTCTGGAAACACCATATATTTT. This encodes CASRPQYLSGNTIYF.

CDR3 residues: CSVPREGGQFF. Written as DNA, the CDR3 is TGCAGCGTCCCTCGGGAGGGGGGTCAGTTCTTC. The chain recombines TRBV29-1 with TRBJ2-1; 8 bases fit TRBD2. The germline V gene encodes CDR1 SQVTM and CDR2 ANQGSEA. This CDR3 spans 11 amino acids. V lost 6 bases, J lost 13 bases, and 8 bases stayed unmatched.

The J gene is TRBJ2-3, the V gene TRBV7-9; D is perhaps TRBD1 (5 bases). The CDR3 is made up of 15 amino acids. Per germline, CDR1 SEHNR and CDR2 FQNEAQ (reference sequence). The V end was cut by 6 bases, the J end by 0 bases, with 13 bases between. The CDR3 sequence: CASSPDRSSTDTQYF. CDR3 nucleotides: TGTGCCAGCAGTCCAGACAGAAGTAGCACAGATACGCAGTATTTT.

This clonotype has just a few counts. V and J are TRBV6-2 or TRBV6-3 and TRBJ2-7, with TRBD1 identical over 7 bases. J lost 1 base, V lost 2 bases, and 5 bases had no gene match. This CDR3 comprises 15 residues. Germline CDR1 and CDR2: MNHEY and SVGEGT. CDR3 sequence: CASSYGDSGSYEQYF. The CDR3 coding sequence is TGTGCCAGCAGTTACGGGGACAGCGGATCCTACGAGCAGTACTTC.

The rearrangement joins TRBV20-1 to TRBJ1-1; a weak D match, TRBD1 (5 bases). V was shortened by 2 bases and J by 3 bases, with 13 bases between the two germline ends. CDR1 and CDR2 (germline): DFQATT, SNEGSKA (reference sequence). The CDR3 spans 14 residues. The CDR3 sequence is CSARSAGSYTEAFF. In nucleotides, the CDR3 is TGCAGTGCTAGATCAGCAGGGAGCTACACTGAAGCTTTCTTT.

The chain is built from TRBV25-1 and TRBJ2-7, with D possibly being TRBD1 (6 bases). The length of the CDR3 is 14 residues. The V and J ends lost 4 bases and 2 bases respectively, with 12 bases between them. In germline, CDR1 is MGHDK, CDR2 SYGVNS. CDR3 residues: CASSASGTPYEQYF. CDR3 DNA: TGTGCCAGCAGTGCGTCCGGGACACCCTACGAGCAGTACTTC.